This T cell receptor (beta chain) was captured by sequencing in a study of blood T cell repertoires in COVID-19. Study overall: COVID-19 samples collected from the United States, Italy and Spain covered acute and convalescent phases.

Some clones are missing from TCRdb's copy, which holds only in-frame ones; the method was immunoSEQ multiplex PCR. Of some 290,000 clones in the sample, 85% to 90% were seen once. CDR3 length equals 16 residues. Germline V gives CDR1 SEHNR, CDR2 FQNEAQ (reference sequence). The germline V and J ends were trimmed by 3 bases and 6 bases, with 18 bases remaining between them. Material for sequencing was peripheral blood. The rearrangement uses TRBV7-9 and TRBJ2-1; maybe TRBD2 (6 bases). This sequence was found in a woman aged 40-49 years with COVID-19, enrolled during active disease. CDR3 bases: TGTGCCAGCAGCTTCTCAGCCTCCGGGACTGGCAATGAGCAGTTCTTC. It encodes CASSFSASGTGNEQFF.